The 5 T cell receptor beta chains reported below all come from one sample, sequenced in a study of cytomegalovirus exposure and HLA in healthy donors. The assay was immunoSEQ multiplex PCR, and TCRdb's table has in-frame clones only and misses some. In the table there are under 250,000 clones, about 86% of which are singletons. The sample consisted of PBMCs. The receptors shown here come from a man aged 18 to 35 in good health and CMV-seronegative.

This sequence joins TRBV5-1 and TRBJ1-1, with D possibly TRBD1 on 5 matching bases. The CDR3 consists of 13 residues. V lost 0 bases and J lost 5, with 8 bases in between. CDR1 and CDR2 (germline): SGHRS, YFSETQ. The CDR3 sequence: CASSLGRVTEAFF. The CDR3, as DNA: TGCGCCAGCAGCTTGGGCAGGGTAACTGAAGCTTTCTTT.

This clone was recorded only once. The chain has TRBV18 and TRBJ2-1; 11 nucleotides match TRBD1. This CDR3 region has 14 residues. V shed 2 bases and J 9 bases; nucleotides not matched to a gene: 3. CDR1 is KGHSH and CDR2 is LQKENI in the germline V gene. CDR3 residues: CASSPGQGAGEQFF. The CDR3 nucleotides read TGTGCCAGCTCACCAGGACAGGGGGCTGGTGAGCAGTTCTTC.

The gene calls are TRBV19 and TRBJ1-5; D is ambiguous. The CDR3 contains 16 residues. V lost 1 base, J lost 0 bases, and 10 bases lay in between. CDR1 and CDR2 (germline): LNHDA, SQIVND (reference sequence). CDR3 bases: TGTGCCAGTAGTATAGGGGCAGTATCTAGCAATCAGCCCCAGCATTTT. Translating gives CASSIGAVSSNQPQHF.

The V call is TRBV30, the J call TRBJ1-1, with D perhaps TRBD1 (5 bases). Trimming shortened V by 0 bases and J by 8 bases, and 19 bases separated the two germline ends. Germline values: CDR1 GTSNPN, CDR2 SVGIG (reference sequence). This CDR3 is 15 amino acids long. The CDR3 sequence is CAWSVGDGGGFEAFF. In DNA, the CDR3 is TGTGCCTGGAGTGTAGGGGATGGTGGGGGGTTCGAAGCTTTCTTT.

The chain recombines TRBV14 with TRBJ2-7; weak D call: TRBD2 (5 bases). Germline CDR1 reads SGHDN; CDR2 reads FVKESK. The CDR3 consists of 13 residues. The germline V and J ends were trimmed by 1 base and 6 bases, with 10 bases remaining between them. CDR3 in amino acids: CASSQVEGSEQYF. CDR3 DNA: TGTGCCAGCAGCCAAGTTGAGGGCAGCGAGCAGTACTTC.